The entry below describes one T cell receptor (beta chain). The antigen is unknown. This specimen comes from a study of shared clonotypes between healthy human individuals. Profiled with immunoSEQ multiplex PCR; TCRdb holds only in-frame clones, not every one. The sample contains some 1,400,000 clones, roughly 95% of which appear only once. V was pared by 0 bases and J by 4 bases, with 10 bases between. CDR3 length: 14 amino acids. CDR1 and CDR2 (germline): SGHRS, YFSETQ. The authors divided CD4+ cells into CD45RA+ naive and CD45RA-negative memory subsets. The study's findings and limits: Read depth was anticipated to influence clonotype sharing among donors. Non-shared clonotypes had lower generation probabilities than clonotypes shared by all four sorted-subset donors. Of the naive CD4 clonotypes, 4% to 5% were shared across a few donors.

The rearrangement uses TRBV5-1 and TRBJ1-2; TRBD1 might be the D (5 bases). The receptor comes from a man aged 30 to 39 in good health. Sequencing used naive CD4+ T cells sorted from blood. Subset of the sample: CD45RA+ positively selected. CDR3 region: CASSLDRISYGYTF. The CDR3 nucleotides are TGCGCCAGCAGCTTGGACAGGATTTCCTATGGCTACACCTTC.